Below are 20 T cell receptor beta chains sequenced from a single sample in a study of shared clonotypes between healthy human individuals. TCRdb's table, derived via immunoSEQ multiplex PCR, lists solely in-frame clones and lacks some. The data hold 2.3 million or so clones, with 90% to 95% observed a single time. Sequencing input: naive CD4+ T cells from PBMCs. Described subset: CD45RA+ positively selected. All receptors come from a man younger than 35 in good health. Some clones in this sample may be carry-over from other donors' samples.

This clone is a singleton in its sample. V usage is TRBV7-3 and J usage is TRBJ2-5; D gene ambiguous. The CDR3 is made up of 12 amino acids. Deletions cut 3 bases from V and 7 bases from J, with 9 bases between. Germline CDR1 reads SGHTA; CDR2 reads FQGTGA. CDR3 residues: CASSFALGTQYF. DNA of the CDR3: TGTGCCAGCAGCTTCGCCTTAGGGACCCAGTACTTC.

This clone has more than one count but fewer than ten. CDR3 region: CARSLTTEAFF. The CDR3, as DNA: TGTGCCAGAAGCTTGACCACTGAAGCTTTCTTT. This sequence joins TRBV5-3 and TRBJ1-1; D call uncertain. TRBV5-3 is reported as an ORF; its role is uncertain. V was clipped by 1 base and J by 4 bases, with 2 bases between them. The CDR3 has 11 amino acids.

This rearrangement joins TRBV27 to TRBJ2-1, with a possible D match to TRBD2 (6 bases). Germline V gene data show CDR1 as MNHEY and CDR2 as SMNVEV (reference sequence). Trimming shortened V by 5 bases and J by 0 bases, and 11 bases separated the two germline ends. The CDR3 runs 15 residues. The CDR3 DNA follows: TGTGCCAGCAGTATGCGGGGACCCTCCTACAATGAGCAGTTCTTC. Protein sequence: CASSMRGPSYNEQFF.

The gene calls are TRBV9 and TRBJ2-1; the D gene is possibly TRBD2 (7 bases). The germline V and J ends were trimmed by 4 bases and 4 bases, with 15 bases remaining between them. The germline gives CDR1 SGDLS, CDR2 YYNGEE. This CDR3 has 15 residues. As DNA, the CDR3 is TGTGCCAGCAGCCCCCAGGGGAGGGAATACAATGAGCAGTTCTTC. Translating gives CASSPQGREYNEQFF. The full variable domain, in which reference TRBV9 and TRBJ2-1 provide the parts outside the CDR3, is DSGVTQTPKHLITATGQRVTLRCSPRSGDLSVYWYQQSLDQGLQFLIQYYNGEERAKGNILERFSAQQFPDLHSELNLSSLELGDSALYFCASSPQGREYNEQFFGPGTRLTVL.

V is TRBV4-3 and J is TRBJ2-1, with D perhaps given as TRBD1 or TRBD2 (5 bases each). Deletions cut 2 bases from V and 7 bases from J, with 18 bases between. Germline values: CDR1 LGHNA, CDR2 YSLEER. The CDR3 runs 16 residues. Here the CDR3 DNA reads TGCGCCAGCAGCCAATCCCGGGACCCACTAGGGAATGAGCAGTTCTTC. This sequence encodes CASSQSRDPLGNEQFF.

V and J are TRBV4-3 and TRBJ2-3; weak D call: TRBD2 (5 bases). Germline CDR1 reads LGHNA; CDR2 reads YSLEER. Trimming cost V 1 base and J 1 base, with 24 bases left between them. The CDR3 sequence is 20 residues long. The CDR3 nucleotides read TGCGCCAGCAGCCAAGCCCTCCGGGTCAATAGCGCCTCGCGCACAGATACGCAGTATTTT. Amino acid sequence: CASSQALRVNSASRTDTQYF.

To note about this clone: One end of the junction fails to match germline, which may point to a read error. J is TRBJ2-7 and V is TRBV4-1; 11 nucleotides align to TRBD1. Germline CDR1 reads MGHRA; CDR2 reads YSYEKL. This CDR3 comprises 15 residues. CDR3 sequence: CAGSPLRDRGNEQYF. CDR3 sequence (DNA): TGCGCCGGCAGCCCACTTAGGGACAGGGGGAACGAGCAGTACTTC.

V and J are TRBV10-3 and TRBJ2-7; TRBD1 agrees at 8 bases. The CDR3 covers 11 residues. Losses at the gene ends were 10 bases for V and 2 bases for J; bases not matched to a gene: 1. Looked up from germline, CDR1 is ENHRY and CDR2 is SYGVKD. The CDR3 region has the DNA TGTGCCACGACAGGGGCCTACGAGCAGTACTTC. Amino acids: CATTGAYEQYF.

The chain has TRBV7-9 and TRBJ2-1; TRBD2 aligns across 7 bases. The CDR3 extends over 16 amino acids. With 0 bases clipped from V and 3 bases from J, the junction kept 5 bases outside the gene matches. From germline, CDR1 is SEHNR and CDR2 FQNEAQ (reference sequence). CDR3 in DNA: TGTGCCAGCAGCTTAGCGGACGGGAGGATCTACAATGAGCAGTTCTTC. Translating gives CASSLADGRIYNEQFF.

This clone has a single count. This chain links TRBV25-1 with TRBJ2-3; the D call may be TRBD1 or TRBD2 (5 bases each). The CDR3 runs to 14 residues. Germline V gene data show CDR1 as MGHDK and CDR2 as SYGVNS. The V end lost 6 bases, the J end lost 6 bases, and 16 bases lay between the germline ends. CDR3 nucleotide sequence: TGTGCCAGCAGCGAGGGGACCGGGACCGATACGCAGTATTTT. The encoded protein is CASSEGTGTDTQYF.

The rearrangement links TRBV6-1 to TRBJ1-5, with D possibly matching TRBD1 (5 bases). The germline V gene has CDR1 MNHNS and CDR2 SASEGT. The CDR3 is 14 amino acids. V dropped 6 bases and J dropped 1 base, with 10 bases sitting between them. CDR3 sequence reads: CASRSGLSNQPQHF. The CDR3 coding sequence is TGTGCCAGCAGATCAGGGTTAAGCAATCAGCCCCAGCATTTT.

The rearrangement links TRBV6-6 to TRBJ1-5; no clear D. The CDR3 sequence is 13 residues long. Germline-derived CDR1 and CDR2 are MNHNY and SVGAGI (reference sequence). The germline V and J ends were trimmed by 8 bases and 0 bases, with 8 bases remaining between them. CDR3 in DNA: TGTGCCAGCGGTGGGCATAGCAATCAGCCCCAGCATTTT. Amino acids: CASGGHSNQPQHF.

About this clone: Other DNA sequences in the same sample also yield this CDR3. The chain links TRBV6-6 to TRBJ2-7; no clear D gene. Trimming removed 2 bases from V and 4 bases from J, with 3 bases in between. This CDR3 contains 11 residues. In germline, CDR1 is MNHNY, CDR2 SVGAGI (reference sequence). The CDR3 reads CASSYRYEQYF. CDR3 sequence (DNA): TGTGCCAGCAGTTACCGGTACGAGCAGTACTTC.

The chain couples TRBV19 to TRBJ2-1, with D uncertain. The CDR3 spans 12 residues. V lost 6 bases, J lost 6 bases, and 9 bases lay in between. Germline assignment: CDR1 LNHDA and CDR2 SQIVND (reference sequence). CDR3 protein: CASSPRVNEQFF. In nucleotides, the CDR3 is TGTGCCAGTAGCCCCCGAGTCAATGAGCAGTTCTTC.

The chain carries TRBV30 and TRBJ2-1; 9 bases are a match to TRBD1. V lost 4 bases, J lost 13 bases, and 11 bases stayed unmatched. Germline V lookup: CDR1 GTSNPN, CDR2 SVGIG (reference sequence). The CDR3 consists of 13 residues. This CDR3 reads CAWIRGLGQGQFF. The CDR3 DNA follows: TGTGCCTGGATCCGCGGGCTGGGACAGGGTCAGTTCTTC.

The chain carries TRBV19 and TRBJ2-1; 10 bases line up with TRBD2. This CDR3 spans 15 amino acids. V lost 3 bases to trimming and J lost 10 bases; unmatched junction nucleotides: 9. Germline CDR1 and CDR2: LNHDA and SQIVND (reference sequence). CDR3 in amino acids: CASSIKAGGPREQFF. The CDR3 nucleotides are TGTGCCAGTAGTATCAAAGCGGGAGGGCCGAGGGAGCAGTTCTTC.

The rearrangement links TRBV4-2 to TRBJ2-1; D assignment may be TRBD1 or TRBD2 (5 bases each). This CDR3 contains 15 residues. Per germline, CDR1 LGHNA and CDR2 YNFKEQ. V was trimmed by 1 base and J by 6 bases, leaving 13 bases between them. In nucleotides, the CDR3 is TGTGCCAGCAGCCAAGCAGGGACCAGACTCAATGAGCAGTTCTTC. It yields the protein CASSQAGTRLNEQFF.

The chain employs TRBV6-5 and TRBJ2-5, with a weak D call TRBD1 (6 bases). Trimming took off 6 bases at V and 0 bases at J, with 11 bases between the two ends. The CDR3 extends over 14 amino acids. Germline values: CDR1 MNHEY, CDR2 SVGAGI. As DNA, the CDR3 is TGTGCCAGCAGCCAAACAGGGTACCAAGAGACCCAGTACTTC. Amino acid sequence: CASSQTGYQETQYF.

The CDR3 DNA is TGTGCCAGCAGCGTAGGGCGGACCCCGCGCGGCTCCGAGCAGTACTTC. Amino acids: CASSVGRTPRGSEQYF. The rearrangement uses TRBV9 and TRBJ2-7, with D unresolved. Trimming removed 0 bases at V and 6 bases at J, with 19 bases between. CDR1 and CDR2 (germline): SGDLS, YYNGEE. The CDR3 length is 16 residues.

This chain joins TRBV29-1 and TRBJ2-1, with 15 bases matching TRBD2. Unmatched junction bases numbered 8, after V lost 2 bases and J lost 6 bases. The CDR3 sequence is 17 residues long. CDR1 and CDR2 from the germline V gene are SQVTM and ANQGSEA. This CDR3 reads CSVESGTSGRLSNEQFF. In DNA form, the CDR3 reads TGCAGCGTTGAATCCGGGACTAGCGGGAGGTTGAGCAATGAGCAGTTCTTC.